Listed here are 30 T cell receptor beta chains from one sample, sequenced in a study of blood T cell repertoires in COVID-19. Sequenced by immunoSEQ multiplex PCR; TCRdb stores in-frame clones only, minus some. The table shows 180,000 or so clones, with approximately 85% occurring only once. The sequenced sample consisted of peripheral blood. These receptors were taken from a human donor with active or convalescent COVID-19. The donor label of this sample is uncertain.

The V gene is TRBV11-3, the J gene TRBJ2-1; 12 nucleotides agree with TRBD2. Losses at the gene ends were 5 bases for V and 7 bases for J; bases not matched to a gene: 18. CDR3 length: 19 amino acids. CDR1 and CDR2 (germline): SGHNT, YENEEA. The CDR3: CASSPAGTSGQPAENEQFF. Written as DNA, the CDR3 is TGTGCCAGCAGCCCAGCCGGGACTAGCGGGCAGCCAGCTGAGAATGAGCAGTTCTTC.

The V call is TRBV3-1 (or the pseudogene TRBV3-2), the J call TRBJ2-7; a weak D match, TRBD2 (5 bases). V lost 3 bases, J lost 4 bases, and 19 bases lay in between. The CDR3 extends over 16 amino acids. Germline V gene data show CDR1 as LGHDT and CDR2 as YNNKEL (reference sequence). As DNA, the CDR3 is TGTGCCAGCAGCCATGAAAGCCGGGGTCGGGGTTACGAGCAGTACTTC. Translating it yields CASSHESRGRGYEQYF.

V is TRBV6-2 or TRBV6-3 and J is TRBJ1-1; maybe TRBD1 (5 bases). The CDR3 is made up of 15 amino acids. In germline, CDR1 is MNHEY, CDR2 SVGEGT. With 0 bases removed from V and 1 base from J, the gap between germline ends came to 9 bases. The CDR3 region has the DNA TGTGCCAGCAGTTACTCGACGCAGGGGAACACTGAAGCTTTCTTT. It yields the protein CASSYSTQGNTEAFF.

The chain is built from TRBV6-5 and TRBJ1-1; D uncertain. The V and J ends lost 2 bases and 0 bases respectively, with 7 bases between them. This CDR3 has 14 residues. The germline gives CDR1 MNHEY, CDR2 SVGAGI. CDR3 nucleotides: TGTGCCAGCAGTTACAGGCAGGTGAACACTGAAGCTTTCTTT. This encodes CASSYRQVNTEAFF.

The J gene is TRBJ2-7, the V gene TRBV5-4, with 7 bases matching TRBD1. This CDR3 is 13 amino acids long. The V gene end was trimmed by 5 bases and the J gene end by 2 bases; junction bases not matched to a gene: 4. Germline V gene sequence: CDR1 SGHNT, CDR2 YYREEE (reference sequence). CDR3 in DNA: TGTGCCAGCAGGCCCGGGACAGCCTACGAGCAGTACTTC. This sequence encodes CASRPGTAYEQYF.

This chain links TRBV4-1 with TRBJ1-5; 8 nucleotides line up with TRBD1. The ends lost 0 bases at V and 9 bases at J; junction bases unmatched: 1. Germline CDR1 is MGHRA and CDR2 is YSYEKL. The CDR3 is made up of 13 amino acids. The CDR3: CASSQDRGLPQHF. CDR3 coding DNA: TGCGCCAGCAGCCAAGACAGGGGGCTGCCCCAGCATTTT.

The gene calls are TRBV19 and TRBJ1-4; 8 bases are a match to TRBD1. Germline lookup yields CDR1 LNHDA and CDR2 SQIVND (reference sequence). V lost 3 bases, J lost 8 bases, and 8 bases stayed unmatched. The length of the CDR3 is 15 residues. The DNA for the CDR3 is TGTGCCAGTAGTATTCCCGCGACAGGGGAAGAAAAACTGTTTTTT. Its protein product is CASSIPATGEEKLFF.

V is TRBV29-1 and J is TRBJ2-1; 7 nucleotides align to TRBD1. Germline lookup yields CDR1 SQVTM and CDR2 ANQGSEA. CDR3 size: 15 residues. The trim removed 4 bases at V and 1 base at J, leaving 7 bases unmatched. CDR3 DNA sequence: TGCAGCGTTGTGAAGGGGGCAGGGTCCTACAATGAGCAGTTCTTC. Amino acids: CSVVKGAGSYNEQFF.

The chain carries TRBV6-6 and TRBJ2-3; 8 bases match TRBD2. From germline, CDR1 is MNHNY and CDR2 SVGAGI (reference sequence). With V trimmed by 5 bases and J by 0 bases, 7 bases remained unmatched. The CDR3 totals 16 residues. CDR3 residues: CASSRTGGPSTDTQYF. The CDR3 nucleotides are TGTGCCAGCAGTCGAACGGGGGGGCCTAGCACAGATACGCAGTATTTT.

V gene TRBV4-2 combines with J gene TRBJ2-3, with D unresolved. This CDR3 contains 13 residues. V was clipped by 2 bases and J by 4 bases, with 7 bases between them. Per the germline V gene, CDR1 is LGHNA and CDR2 is YNFKEQ. The chain's CDR3 is CASSQLIPDTQYF. The CDR3 nucleotides are TGTGCCAGCAGCCAACTTATCCCAGATACGCAGTATTTT.

The chain carries TRBV7-3 and TRBJ2-3, with 14 nucleotides matching TRBD2. The V gene end was trimmed by 2 bases and the J gene end by 5 bases; junction bases not matched to a gene: 3. The length of the CDR3 is 16 residues. CDR1 and CDR2 from the germline V gene are SGHTA and FQGTGA. The CDR3 region is CASSLAGLAGEDTQYF. CDR3 nucleotide sequence: TGTGCCAGCAGCTTAGCGGGACTAGCGGGAGAAGATACGCAGTATTTT.

The table lists this clone with a count of one. CDR3 sequence reads: CASSSGGIYRDTQYF. DNA for the CDR3: TGCGCCAGCAGCTCGGGGGGGATTTACCGCGATACGCAGTATTTT. The J gene is TRBJ2-3, the V gene TRBV5-1; 8 bases agree with TRBD2. Trimming took 3 bases from V and 6 from J; bases not matched to a gene: 9. This CDR3 region has 15 residues. Germline assignment: CDR1 SGHRS and CDR2 YFSETQ.

The chain combines TRBV7-2 with TRBJ2-2, with D tentatively TRBD2 (6 bases). The germline CDR1 and CDR2 sequences are SGHTA and FQGNSA. This CDR3 contains 17 residues. The V and J ends lost 2 bases and 1 base respectively, with 14 bases between them. The CDR3, as DNA: TGTGCCAGCAGCTTACCGGGACTTACCAAGAACACCGGGGAGCTGTTTTTT. Its protein is CASSLPGLTKNTGELFF.

This chain connects TRBV5-1 to TRBJ2-3; TRBD1 matches 11 bases. Germline-derived CDR1 and CDR2 are SGHRS and YFSETQ. Unmatched junction bases numbered 11, after V lost 4 bases and J lost 10 bases. The CDR3 spans 15 residues. CDR3 sequence reads: CASSQGQGADTPQYF. CDR3 DNA sequence: TGCGCCAGCAGCCAAGGACAGGGGGCGGATACGCCGCAGTATTTT.

The V and J genes are TRBV7-2 and TRBJ2-1; D call uncertain. The CDR3 is 14 amino acids. The V gene's germline CDR1 is SGHTA and CDR2 FQGNSA. V gave up 0 bases and J gave up 6 bases, with 9 bases separating them. CDR3 sequence reads: CASSLAGLANEQFF. CDR3 sequence (DNA): TGTGCCAGCAGCTTAGCCGGGTTGGCCAATGAGCAGTTCTTC.

The V gene is TRBV7-9, the J gene TRBJ1-1; D remains ambiguous. Germline V CDR1 and CDR2: SEHNR, FQNEAQ (reference sequence). V gave up 2 bases and J gave up 3 bases, with 10 bases separating them. There are 14 residues in the CDR3. This CDR3 is CASSLQRADTEAFF. The CDR3 DNA follows: TGTGCCAGCAGCTTACAGCGGGCGGACACTGAAGCTTTCTTT. Looking up the rest from reference TRBV7-9 and TRBJ1-1 gives the full variable domain: DTGVSQNPRHKITKRGQNVTFRCDPISEHNRLYWYRQTLGQGPEFLTYFQNEAQLEKSRLLSDRFSAERPKGSFSTLEIQRTEQGDSAMYLCASSLQRADTEAFFGQGTRLTVV.

This chain joins TRBV3-1 (or the pseudogene TRBV3-2) and TRBJ2-7; maybe TRBD2 (6 bases). This CDR3 has 12 amino acids. Germline V gene lookup returns CDR1 LGHDT and CDR2 YNNKEL (reference sequence). V was pared by 3 bases and J by 6 bases, with 9 bases between. In nucleotides, the CDR3 is TGTGCCAGCAGCCAGCTGGGGGGCGAGCAGTACTTC. Its protein is CASSQLGGEQYF.

The CDR3 spells CATSEGGREPQHF. The CDR3 DNA reads TGTGCCACCAGTGAGGGGGGAAGAGAGCCCCAGCATTTT. V usage is TRBV24-1 and J usage is TRBJ1-5, with D perhaps TRBD1 (5 bases). Germline V gives CDR1 KGHDR, CDR2 SFDVKD. The CDR3 has 13 amino acids. V was shortened by 4 bases and J by 8 bases, with 11 bases between the two germline ends.

In its sample, this clone was seen many times. This chain links TRBV18 with TRBJ1-2, with D possibly matching TRBD1 (5 bases). The CDR3 consists of 13 residues. V gave up 2 bases and J gave up 5 bases, with 9 bases separating them. CDR1 and CDR2 (germline): KGHSH, LQKENI. The CDR3 sequence: CASSPSTGYGYTF. The CDR3 DNA is TGTGCCAGCTCACCATCCACAGGTTATGGCTACACCTTC.

The chain joins TRBV19 to TRBJ1-5, with TRBD1 as a possible D gene (5 bases). This CDR3 comprises 16 residues. V lost 4 bases and J lost 3, with 16 bases in between. Per germline, CDR1 LNHDA and CDR2 SQIVND (reference sequence). CDR3 sequence (DNA): TGTGCCAGTAGTAAAAAGGGCGACAGCCACAATCAGCCCCAGCATTTT. This encodes CASSKKGDSHNQPQHF.

This clone turned up a few times. The rearrangement joins TRBV19 to TRBJ2-1, with D tentatively TRBD1 (5 bases). Germline-derived CDR1 and CDR2 are LNHDA and SQIVND (reference sequence). The CDR3 is 13 residues long. The V and J ends lost 1 base and 6 bases respectively, with 7 bases between them. For the CDR3, the DNA is TGTGCCAGTAGTATAGTTAGGGGCAATGAGCAGTTCTTC. It specifies CASSIVRGNEQFF.

CDR3 in amino acids: CASSLGVRETQYF. The DNA of the CDR3 is TGTGCCAGCAGCTTGGGAGTAAGGGAGACCCAGTACTTC. The V and J genes are TRBV7-3 and TRBJ2-5, with D possibly being TRBD2 (5 bases). Trimming stripped 3 bases from V and 5 bases from J, with 10 bases between. Germline V lookup: CDR1 SGHTA, CDR2 FQGTGA. The CDR3 spans 13 residues.

The V gene is TRBV5-1, the J gene TRBJ2-3, with 7 bases lining up with TRBD2. The CDR3 is 16 residues long. The junction had 9 bases not matched to a gene; V was cut back by 1 base and J by 4 bases. Per the germline V gene, CDR1 is SGHRS and CDR2 is YFSETQ. In nucleotides, the CDR3 is TGCGCCAGCAGCTTGCAGTCGCCGGGAGGTGCAGATACGCAGTATTTT. It translates to CASSLQSPGGADTQYF.

The genes are TRBV6-5 and TRBJ2-7, with a possible D match to TRBD1 (5 bases). The germline CDR1 and CDR2 sequences are MNHEY and SVGAGI. The CDR3 is 10 residues long. The CDR3 reads CATVYYEQYF. Here the CDR3 DNA reads TGTGCGACAGTATACTACGAGCAGTACTTC.

This chain links TRBV28 with TRBJ1-5, with D hard to call. Trimming stripped 5 bases from V and 5 bases from J, with 7 bases between. The length of the CDR3 is 12 residues. Looked up from germline, CDR1 is MDHEN and CDR2 is SYDVKM. CDR3 nucleotide sequence: TGTGCCAGCAGTCCCCGAGATCAGCCCCAGCATTTT. This sequence encodes CASSPRDQPQHF.

The chain recombines TRBV28 with TRBJ2-7; maybe TRBD2 (6 bases). V was clipped by 5 bases and J by 2 bases, with 16 bases between them. The germline CDR1 and CDR2 sequences are MDHEN and SYDVKM. The CDR3 runs 15 residues. The CDR3 spells CASSPSTRSTYEQYF. CDR3 in DNA: TGTGCCAGCAGTCCCTCGACTAGGTCTACCTACGAGCAGTACTTC.

The rearrangement uses TRBV3-1 (or the pseudogene TRBV3-2) and TRBJ2-5; 7 nucleotides agree with TRBD2. The CDR3 contains 15 residues. V was pared by 3 bases and J by 0 bases, with 4 bases of the junction left unmatched. The germline gives CDR1 LGHDT, CDR2 YNNKEL (reference sequence). CDR3: CASSHVGLDQETQYF. Written as DNA, the CDR3 is TGTGCCAGCAGCCACGTAGGACTAGACCAAGAGACCCAGTACTTC.

V and J are TRBV5-1 and TRBJ1-1, with 10 positions matching TRBD1. This CDR3 region has 14 residues. Germline V lookup: CDR1 SGHRS, CDR2 YFSETQ. J lost 3 bases, V lost 6 bases, and 5 bases had no gene match. The CDR3 sequence is CASKRDRGDTEAFF. The CDR3 nucleotides are TGCGCCAGCAAACGGGACAGGGGTGACACTGAAGCTTTCTTT.

This clone was found once. The chain carries TRBV19 and TRBJ2-7, with 7 positions matching TRBD1. The V segment lost 6 bases and the J segment 2 bases; nucleotides outside the gene matches: 7. This CDR3 has 14 residues. CDR1 and CDR2 from the germline V gene are LNHDA and SQIVND (reference sequence). The CDR3 DNA is TGTGCCAGTAGATTAAGCCAGGGGGCCTACGAGCAGTACTTC. This gives the protein CASRLSQGAYEQYF.

This clone was seen repeatedly, ten times or more. The V gene is TRBV20-1, the J gene TRBJ2-7; D unresolved. The V and J ends lost 5 bases and 4 bases respectively, with 9 bases between them. Germline CDR1 reads DFQATT; CDR2 reads SNEGSKA (reference sequence). The CDR3 length is 11 residues. CDR3 region: CSAPTPYEQYF. The CDR3 DNA is TGCAGTGCTCCTACCCCTTACGAGCAGTACTTC.